Detailed here is one TCR beta chain. Germline assignment: CDR1 MNHEY and CDR2 SMNVEV (reference sequence). The CDR3 loop spans 18 amino acids. Trimming took off 10 bases at V and 2 bases at J, with 30 bases between the two ends. Per the original data handling: Amplifying reference gene primers gave estimates of nucleated cell counts. The assay was immunoSEQ multiplex PCR, and TCRdb's table has in-frame clones only and misses some. That table supplies the V and J calls and clone size; D and trimming were determined from the DNA. The sample carries approximately 120,000 clones, over 70% recorded once. The entry originates in a study of blood T cell repertoires in COVID-19. In the study overall: Specimens from acute and convalescent COVID-19 originated in the United States, Italy and Spain. PBMCs, B-cell-depleted T cells, or T cells were the source of the cDNA or gDNA that made up the material.

The clonotype originates from an older man with active or convalescent COVID-19. This chain links TRBV27 with TRBJ2-7; tentative D call: TRBD1 (6 bases). The material sequenced was peripheral blood. The CDR3 loop reads CAIPPFGVYVDRPYEQYF. CDR3 sequence (DNA): TGTGCCATCCCCCCATTCGGAGTTTATGTTGACAGGCCCTACGAGCAGTACTTC.